The source of this TCR beta chain is a study of blood T cells in healthy people across ages. Germline loops: CDR1 DFQATT, CDR2 SNEGSKA (reference sequence). Trimming removed 0 bases from V and 4 bases from J; junction bases left unmatched: 9. This CDR3 region has 18 residues. A second PCR, run for about 7 to 11 cycles, used a sample-barcoded 5' primer plus a J-beta primer mix. TCRdb re-analysed the 5' RACE reads in MiXCR, keeping a single row per CDR3 protein. The table has around 780,000 distinct CDR3 sequences, around 24% seen once. The data were also submitted as part of a second study, on T cells of mothers and their children.

The sequence was collected from a boy between 10 and 17 years old in good health. The chain has TRBV20-1 and TRBJ2-3, with 14 bases matching TRBD2. The specimen was blood. This CDR3 is CSARDPGQTSGGADTQYF. CDR3 bases: TGCAGTGCTAGAGACCCTGGGCAGACTAGCGGGGGGGCAGATACGCAGTATTTT.